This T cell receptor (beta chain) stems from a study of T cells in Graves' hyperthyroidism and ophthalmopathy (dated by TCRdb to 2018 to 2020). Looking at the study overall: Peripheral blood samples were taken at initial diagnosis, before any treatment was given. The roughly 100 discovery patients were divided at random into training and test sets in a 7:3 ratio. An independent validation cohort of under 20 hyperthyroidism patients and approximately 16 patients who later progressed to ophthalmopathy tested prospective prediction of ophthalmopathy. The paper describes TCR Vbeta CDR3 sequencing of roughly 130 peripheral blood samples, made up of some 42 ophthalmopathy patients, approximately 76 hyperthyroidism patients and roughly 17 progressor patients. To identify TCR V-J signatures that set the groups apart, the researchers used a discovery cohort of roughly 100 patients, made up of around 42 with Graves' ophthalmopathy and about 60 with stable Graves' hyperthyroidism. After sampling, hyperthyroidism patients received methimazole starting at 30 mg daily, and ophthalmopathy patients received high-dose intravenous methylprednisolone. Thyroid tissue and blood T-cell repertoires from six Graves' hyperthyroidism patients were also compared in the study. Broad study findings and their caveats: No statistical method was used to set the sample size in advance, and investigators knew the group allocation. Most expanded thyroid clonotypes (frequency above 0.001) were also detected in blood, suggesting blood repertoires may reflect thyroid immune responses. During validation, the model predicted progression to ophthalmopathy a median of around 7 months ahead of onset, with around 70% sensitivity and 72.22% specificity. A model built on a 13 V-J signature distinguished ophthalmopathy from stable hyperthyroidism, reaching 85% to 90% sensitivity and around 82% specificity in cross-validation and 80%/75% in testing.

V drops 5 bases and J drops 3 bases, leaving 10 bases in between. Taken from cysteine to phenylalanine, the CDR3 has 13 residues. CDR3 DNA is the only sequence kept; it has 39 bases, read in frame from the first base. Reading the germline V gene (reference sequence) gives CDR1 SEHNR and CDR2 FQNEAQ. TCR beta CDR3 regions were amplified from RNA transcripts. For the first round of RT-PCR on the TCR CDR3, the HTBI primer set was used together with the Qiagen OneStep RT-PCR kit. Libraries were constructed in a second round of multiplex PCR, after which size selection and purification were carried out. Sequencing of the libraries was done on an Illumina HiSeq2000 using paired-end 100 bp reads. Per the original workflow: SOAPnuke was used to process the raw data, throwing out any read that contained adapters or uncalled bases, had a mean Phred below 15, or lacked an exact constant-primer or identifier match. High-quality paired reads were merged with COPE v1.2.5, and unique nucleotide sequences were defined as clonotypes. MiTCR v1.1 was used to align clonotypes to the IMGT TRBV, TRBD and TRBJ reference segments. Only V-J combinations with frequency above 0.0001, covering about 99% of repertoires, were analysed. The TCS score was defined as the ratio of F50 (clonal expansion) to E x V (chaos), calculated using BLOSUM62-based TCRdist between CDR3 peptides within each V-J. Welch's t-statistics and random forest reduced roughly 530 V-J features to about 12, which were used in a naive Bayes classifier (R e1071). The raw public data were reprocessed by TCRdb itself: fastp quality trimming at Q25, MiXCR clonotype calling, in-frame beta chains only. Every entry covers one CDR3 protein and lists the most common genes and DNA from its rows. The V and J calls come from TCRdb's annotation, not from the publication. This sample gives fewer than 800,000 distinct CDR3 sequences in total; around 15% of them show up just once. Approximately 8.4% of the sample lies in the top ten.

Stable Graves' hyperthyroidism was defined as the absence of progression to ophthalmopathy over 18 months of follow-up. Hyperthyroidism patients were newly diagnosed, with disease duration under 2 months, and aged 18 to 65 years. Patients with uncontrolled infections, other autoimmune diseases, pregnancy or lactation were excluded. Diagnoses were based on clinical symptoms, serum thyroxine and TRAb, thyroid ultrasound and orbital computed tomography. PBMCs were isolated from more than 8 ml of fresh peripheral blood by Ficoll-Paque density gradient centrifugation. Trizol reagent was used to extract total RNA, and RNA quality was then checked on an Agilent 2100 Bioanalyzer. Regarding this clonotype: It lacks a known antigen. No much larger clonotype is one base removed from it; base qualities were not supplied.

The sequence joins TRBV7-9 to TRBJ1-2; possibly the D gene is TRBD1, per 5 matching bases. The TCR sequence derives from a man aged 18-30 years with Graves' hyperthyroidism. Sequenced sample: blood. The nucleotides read TGTGCCAGCAGCCGACAGACCTACTATGGCTACACCTTC. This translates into CASSRQTYYGYTF.